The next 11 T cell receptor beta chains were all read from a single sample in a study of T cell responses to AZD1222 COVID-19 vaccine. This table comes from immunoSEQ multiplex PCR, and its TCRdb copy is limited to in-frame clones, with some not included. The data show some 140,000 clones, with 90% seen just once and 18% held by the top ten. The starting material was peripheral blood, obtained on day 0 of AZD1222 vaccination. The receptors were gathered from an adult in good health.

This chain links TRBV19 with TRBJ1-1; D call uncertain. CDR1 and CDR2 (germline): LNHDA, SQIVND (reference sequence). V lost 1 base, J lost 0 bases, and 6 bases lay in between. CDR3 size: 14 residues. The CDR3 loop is CASSIVALNTEAFF. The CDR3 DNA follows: TGTGCCAGTAGTATAGTGGCATTGAACACTGAAGCTTTCTTT.

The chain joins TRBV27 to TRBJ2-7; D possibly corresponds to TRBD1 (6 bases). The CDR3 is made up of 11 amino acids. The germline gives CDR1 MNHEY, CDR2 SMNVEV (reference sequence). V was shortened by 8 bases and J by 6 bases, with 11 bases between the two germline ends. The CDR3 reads CASRQGREQYF. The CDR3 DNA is TGTGCCAGCCGTCAGGGGCGCGAGCAGTACTTC.

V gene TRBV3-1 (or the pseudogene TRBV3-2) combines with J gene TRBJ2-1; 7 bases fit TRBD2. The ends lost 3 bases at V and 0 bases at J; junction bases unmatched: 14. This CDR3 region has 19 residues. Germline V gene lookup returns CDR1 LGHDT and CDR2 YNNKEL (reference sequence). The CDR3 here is CASSHWVSSSGHSYNEQFF. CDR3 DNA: TGTGCCAGCAGCCACTGGGTGTCCTCTAGCGGCCACTCCTACAATGAGCAGTTCTTC.

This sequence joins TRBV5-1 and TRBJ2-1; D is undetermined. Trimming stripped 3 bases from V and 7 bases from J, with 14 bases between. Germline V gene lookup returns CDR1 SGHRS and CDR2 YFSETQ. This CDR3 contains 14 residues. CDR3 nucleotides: TGCGCCAGCAGCTCGATGTCGTCTATAAATGAGCAGTTCTTC. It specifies CASSSMSSINEQFF.

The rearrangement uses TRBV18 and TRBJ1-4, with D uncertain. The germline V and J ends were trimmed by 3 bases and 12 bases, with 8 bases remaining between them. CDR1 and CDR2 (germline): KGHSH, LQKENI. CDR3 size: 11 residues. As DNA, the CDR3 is TGTGCCAGCTCACCGAAGGAGGAACTGTTTTTT. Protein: CASSPKEELFF.

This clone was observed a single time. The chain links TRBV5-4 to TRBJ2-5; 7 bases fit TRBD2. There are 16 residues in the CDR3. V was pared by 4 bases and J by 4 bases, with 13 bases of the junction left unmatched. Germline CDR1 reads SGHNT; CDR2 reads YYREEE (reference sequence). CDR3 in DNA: TGTGCCAGCAGCGGTGGGGGGGACCTTGGGCGAGAGACCCAGTACTTC. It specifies CASSGGGDLGRETQYF.

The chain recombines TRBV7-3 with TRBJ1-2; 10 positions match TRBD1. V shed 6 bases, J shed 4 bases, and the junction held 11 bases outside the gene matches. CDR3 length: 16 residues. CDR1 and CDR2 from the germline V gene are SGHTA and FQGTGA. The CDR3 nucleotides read TGTGCCAGCAGTATTACCGGGACAGGGGACCCCTATGGCTACACCTTC. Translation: CASSITGTGDPYGYTF.

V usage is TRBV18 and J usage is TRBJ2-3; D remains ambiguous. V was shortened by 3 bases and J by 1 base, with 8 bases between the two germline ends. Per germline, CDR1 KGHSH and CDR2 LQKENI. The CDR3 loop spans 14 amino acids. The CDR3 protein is CASSPLRGTDTQYF. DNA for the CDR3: TGTGCCAGCTCACCGTTAAGGGGCACAGATACGCAGTATTTT.

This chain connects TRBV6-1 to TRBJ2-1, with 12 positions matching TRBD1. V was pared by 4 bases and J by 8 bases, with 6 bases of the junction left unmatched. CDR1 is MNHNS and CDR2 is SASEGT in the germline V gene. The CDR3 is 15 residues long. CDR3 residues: CASSAGTGGRDEQFF. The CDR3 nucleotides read TGTGCCAGCAGTGCCGGGACAGGGGGCAGGGATGAGCAGTTCTTC.

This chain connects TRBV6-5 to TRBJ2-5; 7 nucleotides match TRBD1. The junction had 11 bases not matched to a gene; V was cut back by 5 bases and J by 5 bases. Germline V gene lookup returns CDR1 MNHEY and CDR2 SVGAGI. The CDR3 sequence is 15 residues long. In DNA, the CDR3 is TGTGCCAGCAGTCCCCGACAGGGTAGGAGGGAGACCCAGTACTTC. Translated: CASSPRQGRRETQYF.

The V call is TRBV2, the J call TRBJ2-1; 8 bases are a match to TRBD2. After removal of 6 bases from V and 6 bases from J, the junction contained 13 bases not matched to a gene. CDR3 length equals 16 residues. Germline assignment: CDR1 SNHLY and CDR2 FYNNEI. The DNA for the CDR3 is TGTGCCAGCAGAGCACCGGGACTAGGGGGGAGCAATGAGCAGTTCTTC. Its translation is CASRAPGLGGSNEQFF.